This is a list of T cell receptor beta chains from one sample in a study of cytotoxic CD8 clonotypes in ibrutinib-treated CLL. TCRdb's copy holds only in-frame clones and misses some; the assay was immunoSEQ multiplex PCR. The sample consists of 76,000 or so clones, roughly 85% of them appearing once. The sample in question was PBMCs, obtained after 24 months of ibrutinib treatment. Receptor source: a human donor with chronic lymphocytic leukemia. Each CDR3 is given with its conserved first and last residue. Fields, in order: clone size, D gene, V gene, J gene, CDR3 protein, CDR3 DNA. The D gene is left open where the match is weak. The listing skips clone size in some rows; elsewhere it reads once, few, many or a size class.

few	TRBD1	TRBV30	TRBJ1-3	CAWREKGTVSGNTIYF	TGTGCCTGGAGAGAGAAAGGGACAGTCTCTGGAAACACCATATATTTT
.	TRBD1	TRBV19	TRBJ2-7	CASSQFGTGAYEQYF	TGTGCCAGTAGTCAGTTCGGGACAGGAGCCTACGAGCAGTACTTC
.	TRBD1	TRBV7-9	TRBJ2-2	CASDRANTGELFF	TGTGCCAGTGACAGGGCTAACACCGGGGAGCTGTTTTTT
.	TRBD1	TRBV28	TRBJ1-1	CASSPGQGWNTEAFF	TGTGCCAGCAGTCCCGGACAGGGTTGGAACACTGAAGCTTTCTTT
.	.	TRBV6-1	TRBJ1-4	CASSEAEPEKLFF	TGTGCCAGCAGTGAAGCGGAACCAGAAAAACTGTTTTTT
.	.	TRBV5-5	TRBJ2-2	CASSLVSQGGTGELFF	TGTGCCAGCAGCTTGGTGAGCCAGGGGGGCACCGGGGAGCTGTTTTTT
once	.	TRBV18	TRBJ2-2	CASSPPSGELFF	TGTGCCAGCTCACCACCCTCCGGGGAGCTGTTTTTT
.	.	TRBV2	TRBJ2-1	CASSDGVSASSYNEQFF	TGTGCCAGCAGTGATGGTGTTAGCGCGAGCTCCTACAATGAGCAGTTCTTC
.	TRBD1	TRBV5-4	TRBJ1-1	CASSLARGRRGTEAFF	TGTGCCAGCAGCTTGGCTAGGGGGCGCCGAGGCACTGAAGCTTTCTTT
.	.	TRBV27	TRBJ2-3	CASRGSDTDTQYF	TGTGCCAGCCGCGGTTCGGACACAGATACGCAGTATTTT
.	.	TRBV4-3	TRBJ2-7	CASSQGVRNYEQYF	TGCGCCAGCAGCCAAGGGGTGCGCAACTACGAGCAGTACTTC
.	.	TRBV2	TRBJ2-7	CASSDHGAYEQYF	TGTGCCAGCAGTGATCACGGTGCCTACGAGCAGTACTTC
.	.	TRBV28	TRBJ1-1	CASSSDKTEAFF	TGTGCCAGCAGTTCCGACAAAACTGAAGCTTTCTTT
.	.	TRBV28	TRBJ2-7	CASRQGGRSYEQYF	TGTGCCAGCAGGCAGGGGGGAAGGTCCTACGAGCAGTACTTC
.	.	TRBV29-1	TRBJ2-7	CSVEQPGTSALDPCF	TGCAGCGTTGAGCAACCCGGGACAAGCGCTCTAGACCCGTGCTTC
once	TRBD1	TRBV4-2	TRBJ2-7	CASSQAQGRQDEQYF	TGTGCCAGCAGCCAAGCACAGGGGAGACAGGACGAGCAGTACTTC
.	TRBD1	TRBV7-6	TRBJ1-5	CASSLRRDSTQHF	TGTGCCAGCAGCCTGCGACGGGACAGTACCCAGCATTTT
.	.	TRBV15	TRBJ1-5	CATSRGDSNQPQHF	TGTGCCACCAGCAGAGGGGATAGCAATCAGCCCCAGCATTTT
.	.	TRBV28	TRBJ2-7	CASSLGIEVGEQYF	TGTGCCAGCAGTTTAGGCATCGAGGTCGGAGAGCAGTACTTC
.	.	TRBV5-4	TRBJ1-1	CASSRVRGTNTEAFF	TGTGCCAGCAGCCGGGTGCGGGGCACGAACACTGAAGCTTTCTTT
.	.	TRBV6-6	TRBJ1-3	CASSYKPVGSGNTIYF	TGTGCCAGCAGTTACAAACCAGTTGGCTCTGGAAACACCATATATTTT
.	.	TRBV7-2	TRBJ2-7	CASSLNSYEQYF	TGTGCCAGCAGCCTAAACTCCTACGAGCAGTACTTC
.	.	TRBV6-6	TRBJ2-3	CASSYQGRTDTQYF	TGTGCCAGCAGTTACCAGGGACGCACAGATACGCAGTATTTT
.	.	TRBV6-5	TRBJ2-3	CASRRGSTDTQYF	TGTGCCAGCAGACGGGGGAGCACAGATACGCAGTATTTT
.	.	TRBV25-1	TRBJ1-1	CASSRVRGTNTEAFF	TGTGCCAGCAGCCGGGTGCGGGGCACGAACACTGAAGCTTTCTTT
.	.	TRBV27	TRBJ2-2	CASSLSRSFGELFF	TGTGCCAGCAGTTTATCGAGAAGCTTTGGGGAGCTGTTTTTT
few	.	TRBV5-4	TRBJ2-7	CASSSPGDGPPYEQYF	TGTGCCAGCAGCTCACCTGGGGACGGGCCACCCTACGAGCAGTACTTC
few	TRBD1	TRBV7-9	TRBJ1-1	CASSRQGEAFF	TGTGCCAGCAGCCGACAGGGTGAAGCTTTCTTT
few	TRBD2	TRBV7-8	TRBJ2-1	CASSLVASGSLREQFF	TGTGCCAGCAGCTTAGTGGCTAGCGGGAGTCTGAGAGAGCAGTTCTTC
.	TRBD2	TRBV5-8	TRBJ2-3	CASSLGLAGPSTDTQYF	TGTGCCAGCAGCTTGGGACTAGCGGGGCCTAGCACAGATACGCAGTATTTT
few	TRBD1	TRBV2	TRBJ1-2	CASEQTGGARGYTF	TGTGCCAGCGAGCAGACAGGGGGCGCGCGGGGCTACACCTTC
.	.	TRBV5-4	TRBJ1-3	CASSLTPSGNTIYF	TGTGCCAGCAGCTTGACCCCCTCTGGAAACACCATATATTTT
once	.	TRBV7-9	TRBJ2-3	CASSRIIVDTQYF	TGTGCCAGCAGTAGGATTATAGTAGATACGCAGTATTTT
.	TRBD1	TRBV2	TRBJ1-2	CASMRTGTGRFGLSDYGYTF	TGTGCCAGCATGCGGACCGGGACAGGGAGGTTCGGCTTATCTGACTATGGCTACACCTTC
.	.	TRBV9	TRBJ1-5	CASSPGGSNQPQHF	TGTGCCAGCAGCCCGGGGGGGTCCAATCAGCCCCAGCATTTT